The 26 T cell receptor beta chains reported below all come from one sample, sequenced in a study of beta chain features in type 1 diabetes (dated by TCRdb to the late 2010s). Libraries were built with the immunoSEQ multiplex PCR assay. The entire isolated RNA was reverse transcribed using the High Capacity cDNA Reverse Transcription Kit, and thus expressed TCRB transcripts were sequenced. TCRdb's version of the immuneACCESS table is confined to in-frame rearrangements and falls short of the full clone set. An unresolved V gene accounts for under half of the shortfall where checked; the remainder is of unknown origin. The sample profile shows approximately 300,000 clones; about 10% of them were found once. Just over 0.015% of the sample rests with the top ten. Sequencing was performed on naive CD4+ T cells from blood. What this sample's cell subset or site label stands for: true naive CD4+ T cells. All receptors come from a woman aged 25 to 39 in good health.

The sample holds a few counts of this clone. The chain employs TRBV4-1 and TRBJ2-7, with TRBD2 matching over 7 bases. This CDR3 has 15 amino acids. Per germline, CDR1 MGHRA and CDR2 YSYEKL. V trimming: 3 bases; J trimming: 1 base; junction bases outside the gene matches: 6. The CDR3, as DNA: TGCGCCAGCAGCCAGGGAGCGGGACCTTCCTACGAGCAGTACTTC. Encoded protein: CASSQGAGPSYEQYF.

This rearrangement joins TRBV28 to TRBJ2-7; D gene ambiguous. V lost 3 bases and J 4 bases, leaving 4 bases between the germline ends. Germline V gene lookup returns CDR1 MDHEN and CDR2 SYDVKM. The CDR3 has 11 residues. This chain's CDR3 is CASSFEYEQYF. The CDR3 DNA follows: TGTGCCAGCAGTTTTGAGTACGAGCAGTACTTC.

This clone has more than one count but fewer than ten. The chain carries TRBV25-1 and TRBJ2-5, with a weak D call TRBD1 (5 bases). CDR3 length equals 14 residues. With 3 bases removed from V and 4 bases from J, the gap between germline ends came to 12 bases. Germline CDR1 reads MGHDK; CDR2 reads SYGVNS. CDR3 residues: CASSDRDRGETQYF. DNA of the CDR3: TGTGCCAGCAGTGACAGGGATAGAGGAGAGACCCAGTACTTC.

The chain joins TRBV28 to TRBJ2-5; 8 nucleotides match TRBD2. The CDR3 spans 15 residues. V shed 7 bases, J shed 5 bases, and the junction held 12 bases outside the gene matches. The germline CDR1 and CDR2 sequences are MDHEN and SYDVKM. The CDR3 nucleotides read TGTGCCAGCACTCCGGCGGGAGGCGAGATCGAGACCCAGTACTTC. The encoded protein is CASTPAGGEIETQYF.

The chain carries TRBV10-3 and TRBJ2-1; 10 bases agree with TRBD2. The CDR3 is 13 residues long. V lost 2 bases and J lost 13; bases outside the gene matches: 5. The germline CDR1 and CDR2 sequences are ENHRY and SYGVKD. DNA of the CDR3: TGTGCCATCAGTGAGAGCGGGAGGGCCGACCAGTTCTTC. Protein product: CAISESGRADQFF.

The rearrangement uses TRBV19 and TRBJ2-4, with unresolved D. Trimming removed 3 bases at V and 6 bases at J, with 21 bases between. CDR1 and CDR2 (germline): LNHDA, SQIVND (reference sequence). The CDR3 spans 17 residues. CDR3 region: CASSIQTGSPSGNIQYF. DNA for the CDR3: TGTGCCAGTAGTATCCAGACTGGGTCCCCGTCTGGAAACATTCAGTACTTC.

A few counts support this clone. V is TRBV7-9 and J is TRBJ2-5; 11 bases are a match to TRBD1. Unmatched junction bases numbered 4, after V lost 5 bases and J lost 5 bases. In germline, CDR1 is SEHNR, CDR2 FQNEAQ (reference sequence). This CDR3 region has 14 residues. CDR3 nucleotide sequence: TGTGCCAGCAGCGTGGACAGGGGGCATGAGACCCAGTACTTC. It codes for CASSVDRGHETQYF.

There are a few counts of this clone. V and J are TRBV9 and TRBJ2-3; 7 bases agree with TRBD2. Germline V gene lookup returns CDR1 SGDLS and CDR2 YYNGEE. There are 14 residues in the CDR3. The V segment lost 6 bases and the J segment 0 bases; nucleotides outside the gene matches: 4. CDR3 bases: TGTGCCAGCAAGCGGGATTCTAGCACAGATACGCAGTATTTT. Translated: CASKRDSSTDTQYF.

This rearrangement joins TRBV7-9 to TRBJ2-5; 9 positions agree with TRBD2. Germline V CDR1 and CDR2: SEHNR, FQNEAQ (reference sequence). Unmatched junction bases numbered 2, after V lost 8 bases and J lost 1 base. The CDR3 is made up of 13 amino acids. This CDR3 is CASSTSGQETQYF. Here the CDR3 DNA reads TGTGCCAGCTCGACTAGCGGCCAAGAGACCCAGTACTTC.

This clone has more than one count but fewer than ten. The CDR3 region has the DNA TGCGCCAGCAGCCAGGGGACTAGCATTCCCAATGAGCAGTTCTTC. Amino acid sequence: CASSQGTSIPNEQFF. This chain links TRBV4-1 with TRBJ2-1, with 9 positions matching TRBD2. The CDR3 has 15 amino acids. Germline loops: CDR1 MGHRA, CDR2 YSYEKL. The J segment lost 6 bases and the V segment lost 3 bases, leaving 6 bases of the junction unmatched.

This clone was counted only a few times. The CDR3 protein is CASTYSGAGVETQYF. The CDR3 DNA follows: TGCGCCAGCACATATTCTGGCGCGGGAGTTGAGACCCAGTACTTC. The rearrangement uses TRBV5-1 and TRBJ2-5, with 7 bases identical to TRBD2. The germline V gene encodes CDR1 SGHRS and CDR2 YFSETQ. This CDR3 spans 15 amino acids. V dropped 6 bases and J dropped 5; count of bases not matched to a gene: 13.

The rearrangement links TRBV19 to TRBJ2-6; 9 nucleotides line up with TRBD1. Trimming took 7 bases from V and 9 from J; bases not matched to a gene: 7. Germline V gives CDR1 LNHDA, CDR2 SQIVND (reference sequence). The CDR3 length is 14 residues. The CDR3 reads CASIDRGADNVLTF. CDR3 nucleotides: TGTGCCAGTATCGACAGGGGGGCTGACAACGTCCTGACTTTC.

The chain is built from TRBV6-5 and TRBJ1-1, with TRBD1 as a possible D gene (5 bases). CDR1 is MNHEY and CDR2 is SVGAGI in the germline V gene. Trimming cost V 0 bases and J 0 bases, with 8 bases left between them. The CDR3 loop spans 15 amino acids. CDR3 in DNA: TGTGCCAGCAGTTACTCGACAGTTATGAACACTGAAGCTTTCTTT. This codes for CASSYSTVMNTEAFF.

This clone has a handful of counts. The CDR3 DNA follows: TGCGCCAGCAGCTTGGCTTCCTTCGGGAGGGCCCTCCATGAGCAGTTCTTC. It is translated as CASSLASFGRALHEQFF. The chain uses TRBV5-1 and TRBJ2-1; TRBD2 matches 8 bases. The germline V gene has CDR1 SGHRS and CDR2 YFSETQ. Germline trimming cut 0 bases from V and 8 bases from J; bases unmatched to any gene: 13. This CDR3 is built from 17 residues.

The table lists this clone with a few counts. The chain links TRBV29-1 to TRBJ2-3; D is possibly TRBD2 (6 bases). The V end was cut by 8 bases, the J end by 2 bases, with 14 bases between. The CDR3 length is 13 residues. Germline lookup yields CDR1 SQVTM and CDR2 ANQGSEA. CDR3 region: CSLRVAATDTQYF. CDR3 bases: TGCAGCCTTCGGGTAGCGGCCACAGATACGCAGTATTTT.

V gene TRBV4-3 combines with J gene TRBJ2-1; D possibly corresponds to TRBD2 (6 bases). Per germline, CDR1 LGHNA and CDR2 YSLEER. The CDR3 consists of 15 residues. The V and J ends lost 1 base and 7 bases respectively, with 14 bases between them. CDR3 region: CASSQAVLGSNEQFF. The DNA of the CDR3 is TGCGCCAGCAGCCAAGCGGTTCTCGGGAGTAATGAGCAGTTCTTC.

A few counts support this clone. The V gene is TRBV6-6, the J gene TRBJ2-1; 7 bases match TRBD2. J was trimmed by 6 bases and V by 8 bases; bases with no gene match: 4. CDR3 size: 12 residues. CDR1 is MNHNY and CDR2 is SVGAGI in the germline V gene (reference sequence). The CDR3 region is CASCLAANEQFF. CDR3 coding DNA: TGTGCCAGCTGTCTAGCGGCCAATGAGCAGTTCTTC.

This clone was observed a few times. The chain uses TRBV18 and TRBJ1-2; 7 bases align to TRBD1. Germline V gene lookup returns CDR1 KGHSH and CDR2 LQKENI. After removal of 4 bases from V and 3 bases from J, the junction contained 2 bases not matched to a gene. The CDR3 runs to 13 residues. CDR3 bases: TGTGCCAGCTCACGACAGGGTTACTATGGCTACACCTTC. It specifies CASSRQGYYGYTF.

The V gene is TRBV6-5, the J gene TRBJ2-7; D unresolved. The V gene lost 0 bases and the J gene lost 0 bases, with 6 bases spanning the gap. Germline-derived CDR1 and CDR2 are MNHEY and SVGAGI. The CDR3 length is 14 residues. The chain's CDR3 is CASSYSESSYEQYF. CDR3 bases: TGTGCCAGCAGTTACTCAGAGAGCTCCTACGAGCAGTACTTC.

This clone was detected only a few times. The J gene is TRBJ2-5, the V gene TRBV27, with 9 nucleotides matching TRBD2. CDR1 is MNHEY, CDR2 SMNVEV, per germline (reference sequence). Trimming at V came to 1 base and at J to 5 bases, leaving 8 bases not matched to a gene. The length of the CDR3 is 16 residues. CDR3 amino acids: CASSLFAGGSGETQYF. CDR3 nucleotides: TGTGCCAGCAGTTTATTTGCGGGAGGGTCGGGGGAGACCCAGTACTTC.

With respect to this clone: This same CDR3 is encoded by further DNA sequences in the sample. J is TRBJ2-5 and V is TRBV18, with TRBD1 matching over 7 bases. The V segment lost 2 bases and the J segment 2 bases; nucleotides outside the gene matches: 2. The V gene's germline CDR1 is KGHSH and CDR2 LQKENI. CDR3 size: 14 residues. Here the CDR3 reads CASSPSGQQETQYF. CDR3 coding DNA: TGTGCCAGCTCACCATCGGGACAGCAAGAGACCCAGTACTTC.

This clone has a handful of counts. The rearrangement joins TRBV29-1 to TRBJ2-4; 10 bases match TRBD1. The CDR3 has 14 residues. Germline assignment: CDR1 SQVTM and CDR2 ANQGSEA. V lost 4 bases to trimming and J lost 6 bases; unmatched junction nucleotides: 6. The CDR3 is CSVGGGQGINIQYF. The CDR3 coding sequence is TGCAGCGTTGGGGGGGGACAGGGGATAAACATTCAGTACTTC.

In the case of this clone: A junction end diverges from the germline sequence, so it may reflect a read error. V and J are TRBV2 and TRBJ1-1; 7 bases match TRBD1. Germline values: CDR1 SNHLY, CDR2 FYNNEI. The CDR3 spans 11 residues. The CDR3 spells CVRQGDTEAFF. CDR3 bases: TGCGTCAGACAGGGCGACACTGAAGCTTTCTTT.

This rearrangement joins TRBV2 to TRBJ2-7, with TRBD2 identical over 14 bases. The CDR3 is 15 residues long. The germline V gene encodes CDR1 SNHLY and CDR2 FYNNEI. V lost 8 bases, J lost 5 bases, and 8 bases stayed unmatched. CDR3 nucleotides: TGTGCCAGCGGGATGGGACTAGCGGGAGCGGACGAGCAGTACTTC. Amino acid sequence: CASGMGLAGADEQYF.

The chain uses TRBV7-9 and TRBJ2-6, with 7 bases aligning to TRBD2. Trimming removed 4 bases from V and 0 bases from J; junction bases left unmatched: 6. Germline values: CDR1 SEHNR, CDR2 FQNEAQ (reference sequence). CDR3 length: 17 amino acids. CDR3 region: CASSSMGDYSGANVLTF. DNA for the CDR3: TGTGCCAGCAGCTCGATGGGGGACTACTCTGGGGCCAACGTCCTGACTTTC.

This clone was recorded a few times. The chain's CDR3 is CASRDSGSSYEQYF. The DNA of the CDR3 is TGTGCCAGCAGGGATAGCGGGAGCAGCTACGAGCAGTACTTC. J is TRBJ2-7 and V is TRBV6-5; the match to TRBD2 covers 9 bases. Germline CDR1 MNHEY, CDR2 SVGAGI. This CDR3 is 14 amino acids long. The V gene end was trimmed by 6 bases and the J gene end by 3 bases; junction bases not matched to a gene: 6.